The 5 T cell receptor beta chains below all came from one sample that was sequenced in a study of blood T cell repertoires in COVID-19 (dated by TCRdb to the early 2020s). Libraries were prepared through the immunoSEQ multiplex PCR assay. The immuneACCESS repertoire file appears here via TCRdb, limited to in-frame rearrangements. These files lack a portion of the clones; in checked studies, under half of the deficit traces to unresolved V genes, and the cause of the others is not known. This sample lists 200,000 or so clones; 75% to 90% were detected once. Of the sample, about 4% falls within the top ten clones. The sample was PBMCs or T cells enriched from blood (not recorded which). These receptors all come from a woman aged 40 to 49 with acute COVID-19.

This chain uses TRBV7-2 with TRBJ2-3; the match to TRBD2 covers 13 bases. This CDR3 comprises 18 residues. Trimming at V came to 4 bases and at J to 2 bases, leaving 9 bases not matched to a gene. CDR1 SGHTA and CDR2 FQGNSA come from the germline V gene. The CDR3 protein is CASSWTSGGGGDTDTQYF. CDR3 sequence (DNA): TGTGCCAGCAGCTGGACTAGCGGGGGCGGGGGGGACACAGATACGCAGTATTTT.

The rearrangement uses TRBV27 and TRBJ1-1; 8 nucleotides line up with TRBD1. CDR1 is MNHEY and CDR2 is SMNVEV in the germline V gene (reference sequence). The length of the CDR3 is 14 residues. The trim removed 3 bases at V and 0 bases at J, leaving 0 bases unmatched. This CDR3 reads CASSLTGVNTEAFF. CDR3 bases: TGTGCCAGCAGTTTGACAGGGGTGAACACTGAAGCTTTCTTT.

The gene calls are TRBV4-3 and TRBJ1-3; D unresolved. Trimming left V 0 bases short and J 1 base short, with 10 bases between. Germline CDR1 is LGHNA and CDR2 is YSLEER. The CDR3 spans 16 residues. DNA for the CDR3: TGCGCCAGCAGCCAAGATCGTTCGGGTTCTGGAAACACCATATATTTT. Residues: CASSQDRSGSGNTIYF.

V gene TRBV5-4 combines with J gene TRBJ1-1; TRBD1 aligns across 11 bases. Germline values: CDR1 SGHNT, CDR2 YYREEE (reference sequence). This CDR3 contains 13 residues. Trimming at V came to 5 bases and at J to 11 bases, leaving 8 bases not matched to a gene. CDR3 sequence reads: CASSWTGGKEAFF. The CDR3 nucleotides are TGTGCCAGCAGTTGGACAGGGGGCAAGGAGGCTTTCTTT.

Only one count was recorded for this clone. The V gene is TRBV6-1, the J gene TRBJ2-7; 11 bases are shared with TRBD2. Germline CDR1 MNHNS, CDR2 SASEGT. With V trimmed by 2 bases and J by 3 bases, 3 bases remained unmatched. The CDR3 spans 15 residues. The CDR3 is CASSEIAGGIYEQYV. In DNA form, the CDR3 reads TGTGCCAGCAGTGAAATAGCGGGGGGGATCTACGAGCAGTACGTC.